Presented here are 2 T cell receptor beta chains from one specimen sequenced in a study of cytomegalovirus exposure and HLA in healthy donors. Primers included in the PCR were 60 Vbeta and 13 Jbeta primers. Sequencing used immunoSEQ multiplex PCR; TCRdb keeps in-frame clones, though not all of them. The data show more than 150,000 clones, just over 75% seen once. The sequencing input was PBMCs. Every receptor here comes from a young man in good health and CMV-seronegative.

V and J are TRBV19 and TRBJ2-3, with 8 bases matching TRBD1. CDR1 is LNHDA, CDR2 SQIVND, per germline (reference sequence). The CDR3 loop spans 15 amino acids. Unmatched junction bases numbered 7, after V lost 3 bases and J lost 5 bases. Here the CDR3 reads CASSMLGQGKDTQYF. CDR3 sequence (DNA): TGTGCCAGTAGTATGCTAGGACAGGGAAAAGATACGCAGTATTTT.

This chain links TRBV4-3 with TRBJ1-6; no reliable D call. Germline CDR1 is LGHNA and CDR2 is YSLEER. The CDR3 has 14 amino acids. Trimming left V 0 bases short and J 7 bases short, with 7 bases between. The CDR3 DNA is TGCGCCAGCAGCCAAGATGCGGGGAATTCACCCCTCCACTTT. It codes for CASSQDAGNSPLHF.